These T cell receptor beta chains were read from a single sample in a study of blood T cells in healthy people across ages. TCRdb processed the 5' RACE reads anew with MiXCR; each CDR3 protein has one entry. The sample carries some 900,000 distinct CDR3 sequences, 45% to 50% recorded once. The sequencing sample was made of blood. The receptors originated from a man between 25 and 39 years old in good health. CDR3s include the opening cysteine and the closing phenylalanine or tryptophan. Each record gives: J gene, V gene, CDR3 protein.

J: TRBJ2-7; V: TRBV7-2; CDR3: CASSKGQGATYEQYF
J: TRBJ2-3; V: TRBV7-2; CDR3: CASSSTPYTTDTQYF
J: TRBJ2-1; V: TRBV6-2/TRBV6-3; CDR3: CANPIARAYNEQFF
J: .; V: TRBV30; CDR3: CACQQGMYEQYF
J: TRBJ2-4; V: TRBV21-1; CDR3: CASNFTGFENIQYF
J: TRBJ1-1; V: TRBV7-9; CDR3: CASSAQGLGTEAFF
J: TRBJ2-1; V: TRBV20-1; CDR3: CSATRRAATFHNEQFF
J: TRBJ2-3; V: TRBV20-1; CDR3: CSATKADTQYF
J: TRBJ2-1; V: TRBV5-1; CDR3: CASSLALYNEQFF
J: TRBJ1-1; V: TRBV7-9; CDR3: CASNRQRNTEAFF
J: TRBJ2-3; V: TRBV4-1; CDR3: CASSHPMMSGTDTQYF
J: TRBJ2-5; V: TRBV28; CDR3: CASSSGGSNGETQYF
J: TRBJ2-1; V: TRBV7-9; CDR3: CASSPGTSGVGSEQFF
J: TRBJ2-7; V: TRBV9; CDR3: CASSPWTLSYEQYF
J: TRBJ1-4; V: TRBV25-1; CDR3: CASSGREPGGENEKLFF
J: TRBJ2-7; V: TRBV27; CDR3: CASKFQGVDEQYF